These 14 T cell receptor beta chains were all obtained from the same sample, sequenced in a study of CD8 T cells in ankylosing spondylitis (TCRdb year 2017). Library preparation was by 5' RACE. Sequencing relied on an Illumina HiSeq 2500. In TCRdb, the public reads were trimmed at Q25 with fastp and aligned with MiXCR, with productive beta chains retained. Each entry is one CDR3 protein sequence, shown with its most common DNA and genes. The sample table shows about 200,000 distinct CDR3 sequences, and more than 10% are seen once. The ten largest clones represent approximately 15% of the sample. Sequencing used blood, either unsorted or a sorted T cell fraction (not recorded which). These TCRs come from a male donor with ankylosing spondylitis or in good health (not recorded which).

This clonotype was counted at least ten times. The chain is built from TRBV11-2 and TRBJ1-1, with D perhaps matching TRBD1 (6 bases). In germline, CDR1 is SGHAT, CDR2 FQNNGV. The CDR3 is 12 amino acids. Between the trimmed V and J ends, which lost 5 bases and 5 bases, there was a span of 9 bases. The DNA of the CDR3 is TGTGCCAGCAGCAGGGGGAGGACTGAAGCTTTCTTT. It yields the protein CASSRGRTEAFF. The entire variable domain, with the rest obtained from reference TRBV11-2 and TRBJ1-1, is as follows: EAGVAQSPRYKIIEKRQSVAFWCNPISGHATLYWYQQILGQGPKLLIQFQNNGVVDDSQLPKDRFSAERLKGVDSTLKIQPAKLEDSAVYLCASSRGRTEAFFGQGTRLTVV.

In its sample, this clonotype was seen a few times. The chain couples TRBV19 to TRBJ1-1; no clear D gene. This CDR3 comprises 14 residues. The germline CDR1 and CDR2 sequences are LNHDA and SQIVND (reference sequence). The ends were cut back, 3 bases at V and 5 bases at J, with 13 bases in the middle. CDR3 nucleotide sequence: TGTGCCAGTAGTATGTCTTTTTTTGGGACTGAAGCTTTCTTT. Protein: CASSMSFFGTEAFF.

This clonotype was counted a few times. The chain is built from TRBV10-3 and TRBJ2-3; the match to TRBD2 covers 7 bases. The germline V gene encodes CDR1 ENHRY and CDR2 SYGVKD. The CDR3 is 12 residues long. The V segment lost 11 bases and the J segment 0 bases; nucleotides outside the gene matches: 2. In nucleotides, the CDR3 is TGTGCCTCCGGGGGGAGCACAGATACGCAGTATTTT. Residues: CASGGSTDTQYF.

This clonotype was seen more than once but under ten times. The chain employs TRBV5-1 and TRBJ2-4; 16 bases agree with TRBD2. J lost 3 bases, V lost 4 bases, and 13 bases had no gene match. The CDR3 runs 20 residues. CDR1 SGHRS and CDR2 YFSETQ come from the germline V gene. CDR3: CASSPGTSGGGPGDKNIQYF. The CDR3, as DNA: TGCGCCAGCAGCCCCGGGACTAGCGGGGGGGGCCCTGGCGACAAAAACATTCAGTACTTC.

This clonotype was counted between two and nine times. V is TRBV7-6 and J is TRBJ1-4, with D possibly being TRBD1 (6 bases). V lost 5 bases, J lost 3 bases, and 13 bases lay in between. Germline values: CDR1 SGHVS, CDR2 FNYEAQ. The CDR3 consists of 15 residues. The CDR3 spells CASSTNRASNEKLFF. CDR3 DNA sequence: TGTGCCAGCAGCACCAACAGGGCCTCTAATGAAAAACTGTTTTTT.

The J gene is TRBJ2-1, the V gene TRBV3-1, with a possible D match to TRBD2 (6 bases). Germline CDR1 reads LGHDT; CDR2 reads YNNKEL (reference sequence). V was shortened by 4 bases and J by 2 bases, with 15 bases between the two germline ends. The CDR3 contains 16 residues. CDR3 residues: CASSLTGTPPYNEQFF. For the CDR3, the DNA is TGTGCCAGCAGCCTGACCGGGACTCCCCCCTACAATGAGCAGTTCTTC.

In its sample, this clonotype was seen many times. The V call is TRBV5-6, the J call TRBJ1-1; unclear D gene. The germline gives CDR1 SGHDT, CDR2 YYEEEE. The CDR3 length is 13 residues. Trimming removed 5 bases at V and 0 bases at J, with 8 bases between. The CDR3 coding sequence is TGTGCCAGCAGTCCAACCATGAACACTGAAGCTTTCTTT. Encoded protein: CASSPTMNTEAFF.

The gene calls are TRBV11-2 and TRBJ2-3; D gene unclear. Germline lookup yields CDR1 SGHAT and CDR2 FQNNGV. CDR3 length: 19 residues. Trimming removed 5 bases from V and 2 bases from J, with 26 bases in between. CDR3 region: CASSNWAGTRLTPTDTQYF. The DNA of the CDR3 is TGTGCCAGCAGCAACTGGGCTGGTACCCGCCTGACCCCCACAGATACGCAGTATTTT.

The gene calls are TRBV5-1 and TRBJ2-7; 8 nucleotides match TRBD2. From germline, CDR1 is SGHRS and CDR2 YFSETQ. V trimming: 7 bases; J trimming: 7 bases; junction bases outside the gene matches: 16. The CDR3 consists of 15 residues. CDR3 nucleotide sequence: TGCGCCAGCGGCCCTAGCGGGTGGGAGGTAAGGGAGCAGTACTTC. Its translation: CASGPSGWEVREQYF.

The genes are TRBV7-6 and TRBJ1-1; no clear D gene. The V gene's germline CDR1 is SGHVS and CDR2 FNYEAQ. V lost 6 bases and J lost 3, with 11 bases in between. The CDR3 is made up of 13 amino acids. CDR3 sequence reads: CASSLTEDTEAFF. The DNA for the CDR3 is TGTGCCAGCAGTCTCACAGAAGACACTGAAGCTTTCTTT.

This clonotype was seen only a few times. The chain's CDR3 is CASSLEKIEAFF. In nucleotides, the CDR3 is TGTGCCAGCAGCTTAGAAAAGATTGAAGCTTTCTTT. The chain joins TRBV7-9 to TRBJ1-1; D unresolved. The CDR3 totals 12 residues. Germline V gene lookup returns CDR1 SEHNR and CDR2 FQNEAQ (reference sequence). The ends were cut back, 1 base at V and 7 bases at J, with 7 bases in the middle.

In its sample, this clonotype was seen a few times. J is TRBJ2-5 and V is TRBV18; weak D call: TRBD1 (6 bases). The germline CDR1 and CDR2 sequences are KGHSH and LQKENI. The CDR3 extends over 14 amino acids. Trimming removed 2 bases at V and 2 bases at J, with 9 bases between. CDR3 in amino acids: CASSPWDNQETQYF. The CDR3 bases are TGTGCCAGCTCACCATGGGACAATCAAGAGACCCAGTACTTC.

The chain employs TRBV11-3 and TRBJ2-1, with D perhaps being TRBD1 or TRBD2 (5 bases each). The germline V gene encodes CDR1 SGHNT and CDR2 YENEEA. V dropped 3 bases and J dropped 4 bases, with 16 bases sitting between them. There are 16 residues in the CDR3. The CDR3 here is CASSLEGESLYNEQFF. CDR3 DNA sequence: TGTGCCAGCAGCTTGGAAGGGGAGTCTCTGTACAATGAGCAGTTCTTC.

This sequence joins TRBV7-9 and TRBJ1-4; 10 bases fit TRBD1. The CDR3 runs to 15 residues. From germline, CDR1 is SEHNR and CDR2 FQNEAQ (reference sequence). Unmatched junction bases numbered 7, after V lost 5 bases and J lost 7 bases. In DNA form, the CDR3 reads TGTGCCAGCAGCCCTCTGACAGGGGGCTCTGAAAAACTGTTTTTT. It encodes CASSPLTGGSEKLFF. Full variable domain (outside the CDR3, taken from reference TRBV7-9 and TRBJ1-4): DTGVSQNPRHKITKRGQNVTFRCDPISEHNRLYWYRQTLGQGPEFLTYFQNEAQLEKSRLLSDRFSAERPKGSFSTLEIQRTEQGDSAMYLCASSPLTGGSEKLFFGSGTQLSVL.